The 14 T cell receptor beta chains presented below share a single source sample, sequenced in a study of response to subunit inactivated influenza vaccine. TCRdb independently ran MiXCR on the RT-PCR reads; one entry per CDR3 protein. The repertoire holds roughly 500,000 distinct CDR3 sequences, with around 25% as singletons. This sample comprised CD4+ T cells sorted from PBMCs, obtained around 5 days after vaccination. These receptors were taken from a middle-aged man who received an inactivated influenza vaccine.

V usage is TRBV3-1 and J usage is TRBJ2-2; a possible D gene is TRBD1 (6 bases). V lost 4 bases and J lost 8, with 14 bases in between. The CDR3 covers 14 residues. Germline-derived CDR1 and CDR2 are LGHDT and YNNKEL (reference sequence). Here the CDR3 DNA reads TGTGCCAGCAGCCCAGGGGCGACTGGGGGGGAGCTGTTTTTT. Translation: CASSPGATGGELFF.

This clonotype was counted between two and nine times. This chain joins TRBV4-3 and TRBJ1-6, with D perhaps matching TRBD1 (5 bases). CDR1 is LGHNA, CDR2 YSLEER, per germline. V was cut by 0 bases and J by 9 bases, with 9 bases left in between. CDR3 length equals 14 residues. The CDR3 DNA reads TGCGCCAGCAGCCAAGAGACAGACGGTTCACCCCTCCACTTT. It is translated as CASSQETDGSPLHF.

This clonotype has a count of ten or more. The rearrangement links TRBV29-1 to TRBJ1-1; D is unclear. Germline CDR1 is SQVTM and CDR2 is ANQGSEA. The germline V and J ends were trimmed by 4 bases and 0 bases, with 9 bases remaining between them. The CDR3 consists of 13 residues. CDR3 coding DNA: TGCAGCGTTGGTCCTGCATTGAACACTGAAGCTTTCTTT. Its translation is CSVGPALNTEAFF. The full variable domain, with the rest looked up from reference TRBV29-1 and TRBJ1-1, is SAVISQKPSRDICQRGTSLTIQCQVDSQVTMMFWYRQQPGQSLTLIATANQGSEATYESGFVIDKFPISRPNLTFSTLTVSNMSPEDSSIYLCSVGPALNTEAFFGQGTRLTVV.

The chain uses TRBV9 and TRBJ1-6; no clear D gene. Germline CDR1 reads SGDLS; CDR2 reads YYNGEE. Trimming removed 3 bases at V and 5 bases at J, with 6 bases between. This CDR3 contains 13 residues. CDR3 amino acids: CASSGANNSPLHF. For the CDR3, the DNA is TGTGCCAGCAGCGGTGCAAATAATTCACCCCTCCACTTT.

The chain recombines TRBV10-3 with TRBJ1-2, with D unclear. Trimming left V 7 bases short and J 4 bases short, with 16 bases between. The germline CDR1 and CDR2 sequences are ENHRY and SYGVKD. The CDR3 consists of 14 residues. The DNA of the CDR3 is TGTGCCATCACGGACCGTGAAAAGGGCTATGGCTACACCTTC. Protein product: CAITDREKGYGYTF.

The rearrangement links TRBV6-2 or TRBV6-3 to TRBJ2-7; D is uncertain. The V gene's germline CDR1 is MNHEY and CDR2 SVGEGT. Between the trimmed V and J ends, which lost 4 bases and 3 bases, there was a span of 10 bases. The CDR3 loop spans 13 amino acids. Here the CDR3 DNA reads TGTGCCAGCAGTTCCGTCGGCAGCTACGAGCAGTACTTC. Translation: CASSSVGSYEQYF.

This clonotype has just a few counts. This chain joins TRBV10-3 and TRBJ1-1, with a weak D call TRBD1 (5 bases). The CDR3 consists of 14 residues. V lost 4 bases to trimming and J lost 0 bases, with 9 bases between them. Germline values: CDR1 ENHRY, CDR2 SYGVKD. The CDR3 loop is CAISGDGLNTEAFF. The CDR3 DNA follows: TGTGCCATCAGTGGGGACGGATTGAACACTGAAGCTTTCTTT.

The gene calls are TRBV7-4 and TRBJ2-7, with D hard to call. Germline V gene sequence: CDR1 SGHVT, CDR2 SQSDAQ. Trimming took 5 bases from V and 3 from J, leaving 11 bases between them. The CDR3 sequence is 13 residues long. As DNA, the CDR3 is TGTGCCAGCAGCCCACCCCCGGGCTACGAGCAGTACTTC. This gives the protein CASSPPPGYEQYF.

This clonotype was seen only a few times. The V gene is TRBV20-1, the J gene TRBJ2-7; no clear D. Trimming removed 2 bases from V and 0 bases from J, with 11 bases in between. The germline V gene encodes CDR1 DFQATT and CDR2 SNEGSKA (reference sequence). The CDR3 has 14 residues. Here the CDR3 reads CSARRQSLSYEQYF. For the CDR3, the DNA is TGCAGTGCTAGAAGGCAGAGCCTCTCCTACGAGCAGTACTTC.

This clonotype appeared a few times. This chain connects TRBV7-8 to TRBJ2-5; tentatively, D is TRBD1 or TRBD2 (5 bases each). CDR3 length equals 12 residues. Germline lookup yields CDR1 SGHVS and CDR2 FQNEAQ. V dropped 5 bases and J dropped 9 bases, with 13 bases sitting between them. The CDR3 coding sequence is TGTGCCAGCAGCATTCCCCTGGGGGCCCAGTACTTC. It encodes CASSIPLGAQYF. Variable domain in full (rest from reference TRBV7-8 and TRBJ2-5): GAGVSQSPRYKVAKRGQDVALRCDPISGHVSLFWYQQALGQGPEFLTYFQNEAQLDKSGLPSDRFFAERPEGSVSTLKIQRTQQEDSAVYLCASSIPLGAQYFGPGTRLLVL.

The chain recombines TRBV18 with TRBJ2-5, with TRBD1 matching over 10 bases. V lost 7 bases and J lost 4; bases outside the gene matches: 3. The CDR3 has 13 amino acids. The germline gives CDR1 KGHSH, CDR2 LQKENI. The DNA for the CDR3 is TGTGCCAGCTGGAGGGACAGGGGAGAGACCCAGTACTTC. Translation: CASWRDRGETQYF.

The rearrangement links TRBV9 to TRBJ2-3; D perhaps matches TRBD2 (5 bases). Germline CDR1 SGDLS, CDR2 YYNGEE. This CDR3 is 16 amino acids long. Trimming took 2 bases from V and 4 from J, leaving 17 bases between them. The CDR3 reads CASSVNRAMGADTQYF. CDR3 nucleotide sequence: TGTGCCAGCAGCGTTAACCGGGCAATGGGAGCAGATACGCAGTATTTT.

This chain uses TRBV12-3 or TRBV12-4 with TRBJ1-5; TRBD1 is a possible D gene (5 bases). The CDR3 covers 14 residues. V lost 4 bases, J lost 4 bases, and 11 bases lay in between. CDR3 sequence (DNA): TGTGCCAGCAGTTCCGGACATCAAAATCAGCCCCAGCATTTT. Protein sequence: CASSSGHQNQPQHF.

This clonotype turned up a few times. The chain carries TRBV5-5 and TRBJ2-3; the match to TRBD2 covers 9 bases. CDR3 size: 14 residues. Germline CDR1 SGHKS, CDR2 YYEKEE (reference sequence). Germline trimming cut 1 base from V and 7 bases from J; bases unmatched to any gene: 4. CDR3: CASSLLREGHTQYF. Written as DNA, the CDR3 is TGTGCCAGCAGCTTGCTGCGGGAGGGCCATACGCAGTATTTT. Drawing the rest from reference TRBV5-5 and TRBJ2-3, the complete variable domain is DAGVTQSPTHLIKTRGQQVTLRCSPISGHKSVSWYQQVLGQGPQFIFQYYEKEERGRGNFPDRFSARQFPNYSSELNVNALLLGDSALYLCASSLLREGHTQYFGPGTRLTVL.